Shown below are 23 T cell receptor beta chains from a single sample sequenced in a study of T-cell memory formation after mild COVID-19. TCRdb called the 5' RACE reads again in MiXCR, with one record for every CDR3 protein. Among roughly 240,000 distinct CDR3 sequences listed, 16% were seen once. Sequences were obtained from PBMCs or a T cell subset sorted from them (not recorded which). The receptors originated from a young man who had mild COVID-19 (a few samples of this study predate the infection). Cell type and time point are not known.

The chain links TRBV7-3 to TRBJ2-5, with 10 positions matching TRBD2. CDR1 and CDR2 (germline): SGHTA, FQGTGA. The CDR3 length is 15 residues. With 5 bases clipped from V and 0 bases from J, the junction kept 3 bases outside the gene matches. The CDR3 coding sequence is TGTGCCAGCAGCCCTCTAGCGGGGGACCAAGAGACCCAGTACTTC. Protein product: CASSPLAGDQETQYF.

V usage is TRBV7-9 and J usage is TRBJ2-7, with 9 bases identical to TRBD2. Germline V gives CDR1 SEHNR, CDR2 FQNEAQ (reference sequence). The CDR3 loop spans 16 amino acids. V lost 5 bases, J lost 7 bases, and 15 bases stayed unmatched. CDR3 DNA: TGTGCCAGCAGCACCTCCCTAGGACTAGCGTCTGCGGAGCAGTACTTC. Translating gives CASSTSLGLASAEQYF.

A few counts support this clonotype. The genes are TRBV7-2 and TRBJ1-1; no clear D. The germline V gene encodes CDR1 SGHTA and CDR2 FQGNSA. Trimming removed 5 bases at V and 5 bases at J, with 12 bases between. This CDR3 comprises 13 residues. CDR3 loop: CASSRGKSTEAFF. Here the CDR3 DNA reads TGTGCCAGCAGCCGAGGGAAATCAACTGAAGCTTTCTTT.

The chain employs TRBV5-1 and TRBJ2-3, with D possibly TRBD1 on 5 matching bases. The germline gives CDR1 SGHRS, CDR2 YFSETQ. V was trimmed by 1 base and J by 4 bases, leaving 10 bases between them. The CDR3 loop spans 14 amino acids. The CDR3 DNA sequence: TGCGCCAGCAGCTTGTTCGCAGGGCCAGATACGCAGTATTTT. This translates into CASSLFAGPDTQYF.

This clonotype came up a few times. V and J are TRBV2 and TRBJ2-7, with 9 bases matching TRBD1. Trimming at V came to 4 bases and at J to 0 bases, leaving 1 base not matched to a gene. The CDR3 sequence is 14 residues long. Germline V CDR1 and CDR2: SNHLY, FYNNEI. The CDR3 DNA follows: TGTGCCAGCAGTGGGACAGGGGCCTCCTACGAGCAGTACTTC. Residues: CASSGTGASYEQYF.

This clonotype was seen many times. The V gene is TRBV3-1, the J gene TRBJ2-5; 7 bases are shared with TRBD2. The CDR3 totals 13 residues. CDR1 and CDR2 from the germline V gene are LGHDT and YNNKEL (reference sequence). V shed 4 bases, J shed 7 bases, and the junction held 6 bases outside the gene matches. CDR3 DNA sequence: TGTGCCAGCAGCCCCACCGGGGAGGGGACCCAGTACTTC. Translation gives CASSPTGEGTQYF.

This clonotype occurred a few times. This chain joins TRBV6-2 or TRBV6-3 and TRBJ2-5; 7 bases line up with TRBD2. Trimming removed 6 bases from V and 5 bases from J; junction bases left unmatched: 12. Germline CDR1 and CDR2: MNHEY and SVGEGT. The CDR3 has 15 amino acids. The DNA of the CDR3 is TGTGCCAGCAGCCCCACGCGGGAGTTGTTTGAGACCCAGTACTTC. It translates to CASSPTRELFETQYF.

The V call is TRBV4-3, the J call TRBJ2-5; D is undetermined. The CDR3 is 13 residues long. Germline V gives CDR1 LGHNA, CDR2 YSLEER. V lost 4 bases to trimming and J lost 5 bases, with 11 bases between them. The CDR3 sequence is CASSPGRVETQYF. The CDR3 coding sequence is TGCGCCAGCAGCCCAGGACGGGTGGAGACCCAGTACTTC.

This sequence joins TRBV5-1 and TRBJ2-1; D remains ambiguous. Trimming pared 7 bases from V and 5 bases from J, leaving 13 bases between. The CDR3 loop spans 13 amino acids. Germline V CDR1 and CDR2: SGHRS, YFSETQ. The CDR3 protein is CASGGPRNNEQFF. DNA for the CDR3: TGCGCCAGCGGTGGTCCCCGTAACAATGAGCAGTTCTTC.

V usage is TRBV5-1 and J usage is TRBJ1-2; D is unclear. The CDR3 totals 15 residues. Between the trimmed V and J ends, which lost 0 bases and 2 bases, there was a span of 11 bases. Per the germline V gene, CDR1 is SGHRS and CDR2 is YFSETQ. CDR3 bases: TGCGCCAGCAGCTTGGAGCCAGCCGACAACTATGGCTACACCTTC. It yields the protein CASSLEPADNYGYTF.

The chain uses TRBV3-1 and TRBJ2-7, with no clear D. The ends were cut back, 4 bases at V and 6 bases at J, with 13 bases in the middle. The germline V gene encodes CDR1 LGHDT and CDR2 YNNKEL (reference sequence). CDR3 size: 13 residues. CDR3 sequence: CASSPSGPAEQYV. DNA for the CDR3: TGTGCCAGCAGCCCCTCCGGGCCGGCCGAGCAGTACGTC.

This clonotype was counted only a few times. V gene TRBV7-9 combines with J gene TRBJ2-5, with 8 bases fitting TRBD1. The CDR3 is 15 amino acids. Germline assignment: CDR1 SEHNR and CDR2 FQNEAQ (reference sequence). V gave up 5 bases and J gave up 4 bases; unmatched junction bases: 9. DNA of the CDR3: TGTGCCAGCAGCCCCAACTTTGGGACAGGAGAGACCCAGTACTTC. Translation: CASSPNFGTGETQYF.

The rearrangement joins TRBV11-1 to TRBJ2-3; D not certain. The CDR3 totals 16 residues. V lost 5 bases and J 2 bases, leaving 17 bases between the germline ends. Per germline, CDR1 SGHAT and CDR2 FQDESV (reference sequence). CDR3 region: CASSPNSRINTDTQYF. The CDR3 DNA is TGTGCCAGCAGCCCAAATAGCAGAATTAACACAGATACGCAGTATTTT.

This chain connects TRBV6-6 to TRBJ2-7; 8 bases map to TRBD2. The CDR3 is made up of 15 amino acids. V was clipped by 5 bases and J by 2 bases; unmatched bases: 8. Per germline, CDR1 MNHNY and CDR2 SVGAGI (reference sequence). As DNA, the CDR3 is TGTGCCAGCAGTCACCCCGGGGGGGTCCCCTACGAGCAGTACTTC. This gives the protein CASSHPGGVPYEQYF.

The chain carries TRBV9 and TRBJ1-6; perhaps TRBD1 as D (6 bases). Trimming shortened V by 0 bases and J by 6 bases, and 10 bases separated the two germline ends. This CDR3 spans 15 amino acids. Germline lookup yields CDR1 SGDLS and CDR2 YYNGEE. Here the CDR3 reads CASSVGGQVNSPLHF. In DNA form, the CDR3 reads TGTGCCAGCAGCGTAGGGGGACAAGTTAATTCACCCCTCCACTTT.

The chain combines TRBV5-6 with TRBJ2-1; TRBD2 might be the D (6 bases). This CDR3 is built from 13 residues. V lost 4 bases and J lost 7, with 12 bases in between. Germline V CDR1 and CDR2: SGHDT, YYEEEE. The CDR3 DNA reads as TGTGCCAGCAGCAGAGGGAGGCGGAATGAGCAGTTCTTC. Translating it yields CASSRGRRNEQFF. The variable domain in full, with the rest retrieved from reference TRBV5-6 and TRBJ2-1, is DAGVTQSPTHLIKTRGQQVTLRCSPKSGHDTVSWYQQALGQGPQFIFQYYEEEERQRGNFPDRFSGHQFPNYSSELNVNALLLGDSALYLCASSRGRRNEQFFGPGTRLTVL.

This CDR3 is CASSLATGGDYNEQFF. For the CDR3, the DNA is TGCGCCAGCAGCTTGGCGACCGGGGGGGACTACAATGAGCAGTTCTTC. This rearrangement joins TRBV5-1 to TRBJ2-1; 8 bases are a match to TRBD2. Trimming at V came to 0 bases and at J to 3 bases, leaving 5 bases not matched to a gene. Per the germline V gene, CDR1 is SGHRS and CDR2 is YFSETQ. The CDR3 length is 16 residues.

This clonotype was counted only a few times. The chain has TRBV7-2 and TRBJ2-7; TRBD2 matches 11 bases. The V and J ends lost 0 bases and 2 bases, in that order; junction bases with no gene match: 3. Germline lookup yields CDR1 SGHTA and CDR2 FQGNSA. The CDR3 has 16 amino acids. The CDR3 sequence is CASSLASSGGPYEQYF. DNA of the CDR3: TGTGCCAGCAGCTTAGCATCTAGCGGGGGGCCCTACGAGCAGTACTTC.

The chain is built from TRBV5-1 and TRBJ2-3; no reliable D call. The CDR3 spans 15 residues. Germline CDR1 and CDR2: SGHRS and YFSETQ. V was clipped by 4 bases and J by 1 base, with 13 bases between them. For the CDR3, the DNA is TGCGCCAGCAGCCGCCAGGTTCCCCGCACAGATACGCAGTATTTT. Protein sequence: CASSRQVPRTDTQYF.

This clonotype has just a few counts. The chain has TRBV5-1 and TRBJ2-2, with TRBD1 identical over 8 bases. The CDR3 has 14 amino acids. Germline trimming cut 7 bases from V and 4 bases from J; bases unmatched to any gene: 6. Germline V gene lookup returns CDR1 SGHRS and CDR2 YFSETQ. The chain's CDR3 is CASGQGGSTGELFF. Written as DNA, the CDR3 is TGCGCCAGCGGACAGGGTGGGAGCACCGGGGAGCTGTTTTTT.

The V call is TRBV7-9, the J call TRBJ1-6, with 11 nucleotides matching TRBD1. The CDR3 contains 15 residues. With 5 bases clipped from V and 10 bases from J, the junction kept 7 bases outside the gene matches. Germline V gene data show CDR1 as SEHNR and CDR2 as FQNEAQ (reference sequence). The CDR3 sequence: CASSTGQGARSPLHF. For the CDR3, the DNA is TGTGCCAGCAGCACTGGACAGGGGGCTAGATCACCCCTCCACTTT.

The V and J genes are TRBV10-1 and TRBJ2-3, with TRBD2 identical over 8 bases. The CDR3 is made up of 17 amino acids. CDR1 WNHNN and CDR2 SYGVQD come from the germline V gene (reference sequence). Trimming at V came to 4 bases and at J to 0 bases, leaving 9 bases not matched to a gene. The CDR3 sequence is CASSAPGLGTSTDTQYF. In nucleotides, the CDR3 is TGCGCCAGCAGTGCTCCGGGACTAGGGACGAGCACAGATACGCAGTATTTT.

CDR3 in amino acids: CASSTGLGTEAFF. In DNA, the CDR3 is TGTGCCAGCAGTACAGGGCTAGGGACTGAAGCTTTCTTT. The V gene is TRBV12-3 or TRBV12-4, the J gene TRBJ1-1; D is possibly TRBD1 (6 bases). This CDR3 spans 13 amino acids. V gave up 5 bases and J gave up 5 bases, with 12 bases separating them.